Each of the 17 T cell receptor beta chains below was sequenced from the same sample in a study of cytomegalovirus exposure and HLA in healthy donors. PCR employed 60 Vbeta and 13 Jbeta primers. Repertoires were generated with immunoSEQ multiplex PCR, while TCRdb's copy carries only in-frame clones and drops some. The top ten clones hold over 1.5% of a sample with approximately 150,000 clones, roughly 9.4% of them seen once. Sequencing was done on a sample of PBMCs. The receptors come from a male donor in good health and CMV-seronegative.

The chain combines TRBV4-3 with TRBJ2-2, with TRBD2 as a possible D gene (6 bases). The V and J ends lost 3 bases and 6 bases respectively, with 14 bases between them. Germline CDR1 LGHNA, CDR2 YSLEER. The CDR3 runs 15 residues. The CDR3 sequence: CASSHFTREPGELFF. The CDR3 DNA reads as TGCGCCAGCAGCCATTTTACTCGGGAGCCCGGGGAGCTGTTTTTT.

The table lists this clone with a few counts. V is TRBV9 and J is TRBJ2-5; D call uncertain. V lost 4 bases and J 9 bases, leaving 13 bases between the germline ends. This CDR3 comprises 12 residues. Germline V CDR1 and CDR2: SGDLS, YYNGEE. The CDR3 DNA follows: TGTGCCAGCAGCTATAGTGGGCAGGCCCAGTACTTC. This sequence encodes CASSYSGQAQYF.

This chain joins TRBV28 and TRBJ1-1; 8 bases agree with TRBD1. The ends lost 6 bases at V and 6 bases at J; junction bases unmatched: 9. Per germline, CDR1 MDHEN and CDR2 SYDVKM. The CDR3 is 14 amino acids. The CDR3 sequence: CASRRRTGMAEAFF. In DNA, the CDR3 is TGTGCCAGCAGGCGACGGACAGGGATGGCTGAAGCTTTCTTT.

The V call is TRBV5-1, the J call TRBJ2-2; 7 bases fit TRBD2. Germline CDR1 is SGHRS and CDR2 is YFSETQ. The trim removed 4 bases at V and 2 bases at J, leaving 2 bases unmatched. This CDR3 is 14 amino acids long. The CDR3 DNA reads as TGCGCCAGCAGCGGAGCGGGAAACACCGGGGAGCTGTTTTTT. Its protein product is CASSGAGNTGELFF.

The genes are TRBV4-2 and TRBJ2-1, with TRBD2 matching over 11 bases. Losses at the gene ends were 2 bases for V and 7 bases for J; bases not matched to a gene: 1. The CDR3 sequence is 14 residues long. In germline, CDR1 is LGHNA, CDR2 YNFKEQ. The CDR3 region is CASSQIAGGNEQFF. CDR3 DNA sequence: TGTGCCAGCAGCCAAATAGCGGGGGGGAATGAGCAGTTCTTC.

Details on this clone: Since the CDR3 does not end with the conserved phenylalanine or tryptophan, this likely comes from a read error. DNA of the CDR3: TGTGCCAGCAGCTCCTACGACAGGGGCGTCTATGGCTACACCGTC. Encoded protein: CASSSYDRGVYGYTV. The genes are TRBV5-6 and TRBJ1-2, with TRBD1 matching over 8 bases. Germline V gives CDR1 SGHDT, CDR2 YYEEEE. The CDR3 has 15 residues. V dropped 3 bases and J dropped 4; count of bases not matched to a gene: 8.

The chain recombines TRBV27 with TRBJ1-4; no definite D call. Germline lookup yields CDR1 MNHEY and CDR2 SMNVEV (reference sequence). V was trimmed by 2 bases and J by 7 bases, leaving 14 bases between them. The CDR3 is 15 amino acids. In nucleotides, the CDR3 is TGTGCCAGCAGTTTAGATCTTACAGCAACTGAAAAACTGTTTTTT. Amino acid sequence: CASSLDLTATEKLFF.

This rearrangement joins TRBV6-1 to TRBJ1-4, with 9 nucleotides matching TRBD1. The germline gives CDR1 MNHNS, CDR2 SASEGT. V shed 7 bases and J 7 bases; nucleotides not matched to a gene: 7. This CDR3 is built from 14 residues. The CDR3 DNA reads as TGTGCCAGCATTCGGGACAGGGCCAGTGAAAAACTGTTTTTT. This codes for CASIRDRASEKLFF.

The chain carries TRBV29-1 and TRBJ2-1; no clear D. Between the trimmed V and J ends, which lost 0 bases and 0 bases, there was a span of 6 bases. CDR1 is SQVTM and CDR2 is ANQGSEA in the germline V gene. The CDR3 spans 14 residues. CDR3 coding DNA: TGCAGCGTTGAAGACTGGAGCTCCTACAATGAGCAGTTCTTC. It is translated as CSVEDWSSYNEQFF.

In this sample, this clone turned up a few times. CDR3 bases: TGTGCCAGCAGCCAGCGCTCCTACAATGAGCAGTTCTTC. Translation: CASSQRSYNEQFF. This chain links TRBV14 with TRBJ2-1; D call uncertain. The V end was cut by 3 bases, the J end by 0 bases, with 3 bases between. The germline V gene has CDR1 SGHDN and CDR2 FVKESK. This CDR3 is 13 amino acids long.

Only a few counts were recorded for this clone. The chain is built from TRBV6-1 and TRBJ1-2; 7 bases line up with TRBD1. The CDR3 has 14 amino acids. Unmatched junction bases numbered 8, after V lost 6 bases and J lost 4 bases. CDR1 and CDR2 (germline): MNHNS, SASEGT. CDR3 in amino acids: CASRPTGYAYGYTF. DNA of the CDR3: TGTGCCAGCAGACCGACAGGGTATGCCTATGGCTACACCTTC.

The J gene is TRBJ2-5, the V gene TRBV7-9, with TRBD2 as a possible D gene (5 bases). The germline gives CDR1 SEHNR, CDR2 FQNEAQ (reference sequence). The V and J ends lost 3 bases and 5 bases respectively, with 13 bases between them. The CDR3 has 14 residues. In DNA, the CDR3 is TGTGCCAGCAGCTTGAGGGAGTTCGGGGAGACCCAGTACTTC. Protein product: CASSLREFGETQYF.

This chain links TRBV7-2 with TRBJ1-3, with unresolved D. Germline CDR1 and CDR2: SGHTA and FQGNSA. V was clipped by 2 bases and J by 3 bases, with 14 bases between them. The length of the CDR3 is 16 residues. In nucleotides, the CDR3 is TGTGCCAGCAGCTTACAGGTTCTGACATATGGAAACACCATATATTTT. Its translation: CASSLQVLTYGNTIYF.

This clone showed up just a few times. The chain joins TRBV9 to TRBJ1-5; D is undetermined. Trimming took off 1 base at V and 7 bases at J, with 6 bases between the two ends. This CDR3 contains 12 residues. CDR1 and CDR2 from the germline V gene are SGDLS and YYNGEE. The CDR3: CASSVPGQPQHF. In DNA form, the CDR3 reads TGTGCCAGCAGCGTACCGGGACAGCCCCAGCATTTT. Based on the CDR3 plus reference TRBV9 and TRBJ1-5, the full variable domain is DSGVTQTPKHLITATGQRVTLRCSPRSGDLSVYWYQQSLDQGLQFLIQYYNGEERAKGNILERFSAQQFPDLHSELNLSSLELGDSALYFCASSVPGQPQHFGDGTRLSIL.

This clone was found a few times. The genes are TRBV7-9 and TRBJ1-1; tentative D call: TRBD1 (5 bases). The CDR3 is 11 residues long. CDR1 and CDR2 from the germline V gene are SEHNR and FQNEAQ (reference sequence). With 3 bases removed from V and 8 bases from J, the gap between germline ends came to 7 bases. CDR3 protein: CASSFGGEAFF. CDR3 nucleotide sequence: TGTGCCAGCAGCTTCGGGGGGGAAGCTTTCTTT.

The chain has TRBV11-2 and TRBJ2-7; a weak D match, TRBD2 (7 bases). Germline loops: CDR1 SGHAT, CDR2 FQNNGV. This CDR3 has 16 amino acids. Trimming took off 1 base at V and 2 bases at J, with 15 bases between the two ends. CDR3 coding DNA: TGTGCCAGCAGCTTAGTGGTCCGGGGGGCCCCCTACGAGCAGTACTTC. It is translated as CASSLVVRGAPYEQYF.

Details on this clone: The junction departs from germline at one end; a sequencing error may be responsible. The same CDR3 can be traced to other DNA sequences in this sample. The chain links TRBV9 to TRBJ1-2, with a possible D match to TRBD1 (5 bases). CDR1 is SGDLS, CDR2 YYNGEE, per germline. The CDR3 covers 14 residues. This CDR3 is CASSAQVINYGYTF. In DNA, the CDR3 is TGCGCCAGCAGCGCACAGGTGATCAACTATGGCTACACCTTC.